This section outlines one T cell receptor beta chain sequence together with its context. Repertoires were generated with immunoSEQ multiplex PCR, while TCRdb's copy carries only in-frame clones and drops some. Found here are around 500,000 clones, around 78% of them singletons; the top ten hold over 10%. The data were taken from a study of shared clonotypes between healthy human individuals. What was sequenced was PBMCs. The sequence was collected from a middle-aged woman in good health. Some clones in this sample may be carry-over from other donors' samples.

The CDR3 DNA reads as TGTGCCAGCAGTTACGTCGCGGACGATCCCCAGCATTTT. Encoded protein: CASSYVADDPQHF. The V gene is TRBV6-5, the J gene TRBJ1-5; D is unresolved. The CDR3 runs to 13 residues. V was clipped by 2 bases and J by 10 bases, with 12 bases between them. CDR1 MNHEY and CDR2 SVGAGI come from the germline V gene.